The sequence of this T cell receptor (beta chain) was determined in a study of cytomegalovirus exposure and HLA in healthy donors. General observations from the study: In a later analysis, a missense DCLRE1C variant was linked to TCR beta V- and J-gene trimming. Previously analyzed data showed that most TCR beta V segments were productive at a frequency of about 87% or about 30%. The authors later found TCR association rates varying by HLA locus, with DRB1 most and HLA-C fewest. The analysis excluded some indistinguishable V segments, including TRBV6-2 and TRBV6-3.

The PCR made use of 60 Vbeta and 13 Jbeta primers. Profiling relied on immunoSEQ multiplex PCR, and the TCRdb table lists in-frame clones only, not all of them. This table holds around 70,000 clones, about 78% found once. Remarks on this clone: What it binds is not known.

V lost 7 bases, J lost 2 bases, and 8 bases lay in between. The CDR3 covers 12 residues. Germline V CDR1 and CDR2: SQVTM, ANQGSEA. This TCR came from a woman aged 40 to 50 in good health and CMV-seropositive. Sample: PBMCs. V and J are TRBV29-1 and TRBJ1-4; D gene uncertain. The CDR3: CSAGSTNEKLFF. The CDR3 DNA reads TGCAGCGCGGGAAGCACTAATGAAAAACTGTTTTTT.